The 9 T cell receptor beta chains reported below all come from one sample, sequenced in a study of blood T cell repertoires in COVID-19. Produced via immunoSEQ multiplex PCR; TCRdb's table is partial and in-frame only. The sample holds some 270,000 clones, over 80% seen once. The sample taken for sequencing was PBMCs or T cells enriched from blood (not recorded which). These receptors were obtained from a middle-aged woman who had been exposed to COVID-19.

The J gene is TRBJ1-4, the V gene TRBV19; perhaps TRBD1 as D (6 bases). Germline CDR1 LNHDA, CDR2 SQIVND (reference sequence). The CDR3 is 15 residues long. Trimming took 3 bases from V and 6 from J, leaving 14 bases between them. The CDR3 bases are TGTGCCAGTAGTATTAGGACAGTACGGGATGAAAAACTGTTTTTT. Protein: CASSIRTVRDEKLFF.

As to this clone: This sample includes further DNA sequences coding for the same CDR3. The chain uses TRBV6-5 and TRBJ1-5; 10 bases are a match to TRBD1. The ends lost 5 bases at V and 2 bases at J; junction bases unmatched: 3. CDR1 is MNHEY, CDR2 SVGAGI, per germline. The CDR3 covers 15 residues. CDR3 protein: CASSRGTGGNQPQHF. The CDR3 nucleotides read TGTGCCAGCAGTCGCGGGACAGGGGGCAATCAGCCCCAGCATTTT.

The chain has TRBV28 and TRBJ1-4, with TRBD1 as a possible D gene (5 bases). The germline gives CDR1 MDHEN, CDR2 SYDVKM. The V end lost 3 bases, the J end lost 7 bases, and 12 bases lay between the germline ends. The CDR3 covers 14 residues. The CDR3 loop reads CASSLGGRAEKLFF. As DNA, the CDR3 is TGTGCCAGCAGTTTGGGGGGGAGGGCTGAAAAACTGTTTTTT.

The chain has TRBV10-3 and TRBJ1-1; maybe TRBD1 (6 bases). Germline V gene lookup returns CDR1 ENHRY and CDR2 SYGVKD. This CDR3 is built from 13 residues. Trimming shortened V by 6 bases and J by 1 base, and 9 bases separated the two germline ends. The CDR3 spells CAISSTGNTEAFF. CDR3 nucleotides: TGTGCCATCAGCTCGACAGGGAACACTGAAGCTTTCTTT.

This clone was seen only a few times. The chain is built from TRBV2 and TRBJ1-6, with 9 bases aligning to TRBD1. CDR3 length equals 15 residues. The germline V gene has CDR1 SNHLY and CDR2 FYNNEI. Trimming cost V 5 bases and J 5 bases; bases outside gene matches: 4. The CDR3 sequence is CASSRRTGDNSPLHF. The CDR3 bases are TGTGCCAGCAGTCGCCGGACAGGGGATAATTCACCCCTCCACTTT.

This chain joins TRBV9 and TRBJ2-2, with 13 bases matching TRBD2. Per germline, CDR1 SGDLS and CDR2 YYNGEE. The V and J ends lost 2 bases and 5 bases, in that order; junction bases with no gene match: 12. CDR3 size: 19 residues. The CDR3 region is CASSVSIGVLAGGTGELFF. DNA for the CDR3: TGTGCCAGCAGCGTCTCAATAGGGGTACTAGCGGGAGGGACCGGGGAGCTGTTTTTT.

This clone was counted a few times. The rearrangement links TRBV4-2 to TRBJ2-3; possibly TRBD2 for D (5 bases). Trimming cost V 5 bases and J 0 bases, with 15 bases left between them. The CDR3 has 16 amino acids. The germline CDR1 and CDR2 sequences are LGHNA and YNFKEQ. CDR3 sequence reads: CASSEGVGLSTDTQYF. The CDR3 nucleotides read TGTGCCAGCAGCGAGGGAGTGGGATTAAGCACAGATACGCAGTATTTT.

V is TRBV23-1 and J is TRBJ1-6; 7 bases match TRBD1. Being an ORF, TRBV23-1 has a function that is uncertain. Trimming took 2 bases from V and 1 from J; bases not matched to a gene: 17. This CDR3 contains 21 residues. CDR3 bases: TGCGCCAGCAGTCAACGGACTATTGACAGGGTCCAGCGGTCCTATAATTCACCCCTCCACTTT. It encodes CASSQRTIDRVQRSYNSPLHF.

This clone was picked up a small number of times. The gene calls are TRBV28 and TRBJ1-2, with D hard to call. The germline CDR1 and CDR2 sequences are MDHEN and SYDVKM. This CDR3 is built from 14 residues. V lost 5 bases to trimming and J lost 0 bases, with 10 bases between them. The CDR3 region is CASSPPGANYGYTF. CDR3 coding DNA: TGTGCCAGCAGTCCCCCGGGAGCTAACTATGGCTACACCTTC.